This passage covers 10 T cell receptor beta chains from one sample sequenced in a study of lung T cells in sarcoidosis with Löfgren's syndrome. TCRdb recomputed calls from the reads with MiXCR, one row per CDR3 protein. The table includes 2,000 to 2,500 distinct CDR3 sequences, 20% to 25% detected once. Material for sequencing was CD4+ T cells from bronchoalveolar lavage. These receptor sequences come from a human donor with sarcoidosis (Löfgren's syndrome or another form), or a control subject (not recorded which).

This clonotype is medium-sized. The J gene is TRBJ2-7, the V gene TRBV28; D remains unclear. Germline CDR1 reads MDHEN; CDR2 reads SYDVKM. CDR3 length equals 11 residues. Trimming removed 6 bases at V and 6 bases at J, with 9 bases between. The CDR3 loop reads CASRVGSEQYF. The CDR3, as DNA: TGTGCCAGCAGGGTAGGGTCCGAGCAGTACTTC.

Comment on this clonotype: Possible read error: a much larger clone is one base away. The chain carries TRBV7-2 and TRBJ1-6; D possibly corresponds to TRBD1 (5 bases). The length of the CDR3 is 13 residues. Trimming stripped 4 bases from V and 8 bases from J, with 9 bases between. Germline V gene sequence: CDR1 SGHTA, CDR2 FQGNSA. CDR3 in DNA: TGTGCCAGCAGCTGGGGCAGAGATTCACCCCTCCACTTT. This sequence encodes CASSWGRDSPLHF.

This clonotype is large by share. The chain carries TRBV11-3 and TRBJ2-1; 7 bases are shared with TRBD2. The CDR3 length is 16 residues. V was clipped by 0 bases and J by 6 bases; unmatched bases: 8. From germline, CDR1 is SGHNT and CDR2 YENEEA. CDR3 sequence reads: CASSLDGGRSGNEQFF. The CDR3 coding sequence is TGTGCCAGCAGCTTAGACGGCGGGAGAAGTGGCAATGAGCAGTTCTTC.

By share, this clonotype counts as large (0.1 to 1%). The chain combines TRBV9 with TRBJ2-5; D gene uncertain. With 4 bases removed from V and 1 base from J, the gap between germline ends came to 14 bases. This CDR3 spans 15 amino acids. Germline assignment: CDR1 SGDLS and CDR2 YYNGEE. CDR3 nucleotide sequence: TGTGCCAGCAGCCCCGGACCAATTACCCAAGAGACCCAGTACTTC. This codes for CASSPGPITQETQYF.

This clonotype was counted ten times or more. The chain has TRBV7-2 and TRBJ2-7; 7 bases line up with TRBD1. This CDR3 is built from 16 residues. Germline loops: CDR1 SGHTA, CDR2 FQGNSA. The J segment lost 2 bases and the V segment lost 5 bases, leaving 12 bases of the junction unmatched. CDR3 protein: CASSPPSGQVAYEQYF. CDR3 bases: TGTGCCAGCAGCCCCCCATCCGGACAGGTAGCCTACGAGCAGTACTTC. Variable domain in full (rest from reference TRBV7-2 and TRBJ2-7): GAGVSQSPSNKVTEKGKDVELRCDPISGHTALYWYRQSLGQGLEFLIYFQGNSAPDKSGLPSDRFSAERTGGSVSTLTIQRTQQEDSAVYLCASSPPSGQVAYEQYFGPGTRLTVT.

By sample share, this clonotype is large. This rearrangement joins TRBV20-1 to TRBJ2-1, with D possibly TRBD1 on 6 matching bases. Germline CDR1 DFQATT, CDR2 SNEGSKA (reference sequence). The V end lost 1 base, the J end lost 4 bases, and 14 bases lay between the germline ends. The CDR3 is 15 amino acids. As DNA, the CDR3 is TGCAGTGCTAGAGGCAGGGTCAGGGGATACAATGAGCAGTTCTTC. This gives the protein CSARGRVRGYNEQFF.

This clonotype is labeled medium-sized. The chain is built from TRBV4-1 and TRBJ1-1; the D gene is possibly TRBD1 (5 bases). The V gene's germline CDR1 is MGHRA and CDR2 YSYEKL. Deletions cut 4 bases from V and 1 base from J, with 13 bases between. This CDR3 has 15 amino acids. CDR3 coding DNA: TGCGCCAGCAGCCCCTCACAGGCTTCGAACACTGAAGCTTTCTTT. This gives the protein CASSPSQASNTEAFF.

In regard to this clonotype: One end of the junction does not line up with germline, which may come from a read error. The CDR3 is CASSSGQISYKQYF. Here the CDR3 DNA reads TGTGCCAGCAGCTCCGGACAGATCTCCTACAAGCAGTACTTC. This chain joins TRBV7-2 and TRBJ2-7, with TRBD1 as a possible D gene (6 bases). This CDR3 contains 14 residues. Germline V CDR1 and CDR2: SGHTA, FQGNSA.

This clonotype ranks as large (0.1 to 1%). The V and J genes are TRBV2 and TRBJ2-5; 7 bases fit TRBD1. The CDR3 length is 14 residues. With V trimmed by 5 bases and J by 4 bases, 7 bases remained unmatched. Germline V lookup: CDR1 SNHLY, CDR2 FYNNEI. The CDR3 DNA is TGTGCCAGCAGTCCGACAGGGTATGGAGAGACCCAGTACTTC. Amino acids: CASSPTGYGETQYF. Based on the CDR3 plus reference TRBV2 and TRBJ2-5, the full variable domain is EPEVTQTPSHQVTQMGQEVILRCVPISNHLYFYWYRQILGQKVEFLVSFYNNEISEKSEIFDDQFSVERPDGSNFTLKIRSTKLEDSAMYFCASSPTGYGETQYFGPGTRLLVL.

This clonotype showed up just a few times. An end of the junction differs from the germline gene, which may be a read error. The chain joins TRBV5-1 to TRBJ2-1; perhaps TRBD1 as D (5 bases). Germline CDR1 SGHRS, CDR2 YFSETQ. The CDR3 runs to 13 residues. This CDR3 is CASGQGSDNKQFF. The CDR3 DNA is TGCGCCAGCGGTCAGGGCTCGGACAATAAGCAGTTCTTC.